The rows below give T cell receptor beta chains drawn from one sample of a study of CD8 T cells in ankylosing spondylitis. TCRdb reprocessed the 5' RACE reads via MiXCR and lists one record per CDR3 protein. The data show 220,000 or so distinct CDR3 sequences, 18% seen once. The sample comprised blood, either unsorted or a sorted T cell fraction (not recorded which). These receptors were obtained from a male donor with ankylosing spondylitis. The CDR3 runs from the conserved cysteine through the conserved F or W. The D gene is left open where the match is weak. The size entry is marked missing in some rows and otherwise reads once, few, many or a size class.

v_call: TRBV9; j_call: TRBJ2-5; d_call: -; clone_size: -; cdr3_nt: TGTGCCAGCAGCGTAGGTGGCGGTGGGGAGACCCAGTACTTC; cdr3_aa: CASSVGGGGETQYF
v_call: TRBV2; j_call: TRBJ2-2; d_call: TRBD2; clone_size: few; cdr3_nt: TGTGCCAGCAGTGAAGGGGGTTTAGGGACTAGCTCCGGGGAGCTGTTTTTT; cdr3_aa: CASSEGGLGTSSGELFF
v_call: TRBV12-3/TRBV12-4; j_call: TRBJ2-5; d_call: TRBD2; clone_size: -; cdr3_nt: TGTGCCAGCAGTTTAGGTAGCGGGGGGACCCAGTACTTC; cdr3_aa: CASSLGSGGTQYF
v_call: TRBV27; j_call: TRBJ1-3; d_call: TRBD1; clone_size: few; cdr3_nt: TGTGCCAGCAGTGCGGGGACTACAGGGGTAAACACCATATATTTT; cdr3_aa: CASSAGTTGVNTIYF
v_call: TRBV7-9; j_call: TRBJ1-6; d_call: TRBD1; clone_size: few; cdr3_nt: TGTGCCAGCAGCTTAGGGACAGGGGGTGAATCACCCCTCCACTTT; cdr3_aa: CASSLGTGGESPLHF
v_call: TRBV6-1; j_call: TRBJ2-7; d_call: -; clone_size: -; cdr3_nt: TGTGCCAGCAGTACCGGGACTCCGTCGGCGCAGTACTTC; cdr3_aa: CASSTGTPSAQYF
v_call: TRBV7-9; j_call: TRBJ2-7; d_call: TRBD2; clone_size: few; cdr3_nt: TGTGCCAGCAGCTCGAGCCGACTAGCTCGTGGTTACGAGCAGTACTTC; cdr3_aa: CASSSSRLARGYEQYF
v_call: TRBV19; j_call: TRBJ1-4; d_call: -; clone_size: -; cdr3_nt: TGTGCCTCTAGAGGGGTGGAATATGAAAAACTGTTTTTT; cdr3_aa: CASRGVEYEKLFF
v_call: TRBV4-1; j_call: TRBJ2-3; d_call: -; clone_size: -; cdr3_nt: TGCGCCAGCAGCCAAGTCGGAGTCGCCGATACGCAGTATTTT; cdr3_aa: CASSQVGVADTQYF
v_call: TRBV27; j_call: TRBJ1-4; d_call: -; clone_size: few; cdr3_nt: TGTGCCAGCAGTTCCACATTGGCAGGTTATAATGAAAAACTGTTTTTT; cdr3_aa: CASSSTLAGYNEKLFF
v_call: TRBV27; j_call: TRBJ1-5; d_call: TRBD1; clone_size: -; cdr3_nt: TGTGCCAGCAGTGCGAGCGGGACAGGGAAAAATCAGCCCCAGCATTTT; cdr3_aa: CASSASGTGKNQPQHF
v_call: TRBV7-2; j_call: TRBJ2-7; d_call: TRBD1; clone_size: few; cdr3_nt: TGTGCCAGCAGCTTAGGGGGACAGTACGAGCAGTACTTC; cdr3_aa: CASSLGGQYEQYF
v_call: TRBV6-5; j_call: TRBJ1-1; d_call: -; clone_size: -; cdr3_nt: TGTGCCAGCAGTTACTCGCCGGGATATAGCACTGAAGCTTTCTTT; cdr3_aa: CASSYSPGYSTEAFF
v_call: TRBV6-2/TRBV6-3; j_call: TRBJ1-1; d_call: -; clone_size: few; cdr3_nt: TGTGCCAGCAGTTGGGCAGGCATGAACACTGAAGCTTTCTTT; cdr3_aa: CASSWAGMNTEAFF
v_call: TRBV12-3/TRBV12-4; j_call: TRBJ1-1; d_call: -; clone_size: many; cdr3_nt: TGTGCCAGCAGTTTTACAGAGAACACTGAAGCTTTCTTT; cdr3_aa: CASSFTENTEAFF
v_call: TRBV27; j_call: TRBJ2-7; d_call: TRBD1; clone_size: -; cdr3_nt: TGTGCCACCGCGGACAGGGTCGACGAGCAGTACTTC; cdr3_aa: CATADRVDEQYF